The TCR beta chain under discussion was sequenced for a study of neurological immune-mediated disorders. PBMCs stored at -80 C, 2 million in total, were the source of the unsorted libraries. This clonotype was counted at least ten times. The antigen is not known. The method for making cDNA was 5'RACE, and it used 10-nucleotide random UMIs. TCRdb re-called the 5' RACE reads with MiXCR, one entry per CDR3 protein. The sample holds more than 50,000 distinct CDR3 sequences, 11% seen once. The germline V gene has CDR1 MNHEY and CDR2 SMNVEV (reference sequence). Trimming removed 3 bases at V and 0 bases at J, with 9 bases between. The CDR3 sequence is 15 residues long. Study-wide results and caveats: HTLV-1-associated myelopathy had the most TCR clonal expansion, and multiple sclerosis had the least, less than healthy controls.

The TCR was taken from a man aged 55-75 years in good health. The chain is built from TRBV27 and TRBJ1-5; D is uncertain. The specimen sequenced was PBMCs. The CDR3 spells CASSFGPSSNQPQHF. In DNA, the CDR3 is TGTGCCAGCAGTTTTGGACCGAGTAGCAATCAGCCCCAGCATTTT.